The present entry profiles one T cell receptor beta chain with its context. What it binds is unknown. The sample belongs to a study of CD8 T cells in ankylosing spondylitis. General observations from the study: Seemingly distinctive of ankylosing spondylitis blood was a TCR beta motif formed by eight highly homologous variants.

A single record per CDR3 protein comes from TCRdb applying MiXCR to the 5' RACE reads. The table lists roughly 700,000 distinct CDR3 sequences, under 20% of them singletons. Looked up from germline, CDR1 is SGHAT and CDR2 is FQNNGV. J gave up 7 bases and V 1 base, and 2 bases lay outside the gene matches. The CDR3 is made up of 15 amino acids. The chain couples TRBV11-2 to TRBJ1-6; 9 bases fit TRBD1. The receptor was isolated from a male donor with ankylosing spondylitis. The specimen sequenced was blood, either unsorted or a sorted T cell fraction (not recorded which). The CDR3 region has the DNA TGTGCCAGCAGCTTAGCGACAGGGGGGAATTCACCCCTCCACTTT. Encoded protein: CASSLATGGNSPLHF.